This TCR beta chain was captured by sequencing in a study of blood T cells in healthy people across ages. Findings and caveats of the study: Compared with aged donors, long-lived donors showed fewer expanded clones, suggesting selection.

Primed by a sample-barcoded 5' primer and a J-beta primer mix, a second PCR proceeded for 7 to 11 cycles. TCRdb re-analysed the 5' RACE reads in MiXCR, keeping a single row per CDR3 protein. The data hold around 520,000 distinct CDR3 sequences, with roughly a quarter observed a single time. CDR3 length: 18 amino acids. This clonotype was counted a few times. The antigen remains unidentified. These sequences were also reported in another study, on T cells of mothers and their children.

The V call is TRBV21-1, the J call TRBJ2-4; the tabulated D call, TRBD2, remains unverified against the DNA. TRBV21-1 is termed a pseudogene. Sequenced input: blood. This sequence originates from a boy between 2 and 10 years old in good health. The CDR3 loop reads CASSRWTSVRIAKNIQYF. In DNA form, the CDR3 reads TGTGCCAGCAGCCGCTGGACTAGCGTCAGGATAGCCAAAAACATTCAGTACTTC.